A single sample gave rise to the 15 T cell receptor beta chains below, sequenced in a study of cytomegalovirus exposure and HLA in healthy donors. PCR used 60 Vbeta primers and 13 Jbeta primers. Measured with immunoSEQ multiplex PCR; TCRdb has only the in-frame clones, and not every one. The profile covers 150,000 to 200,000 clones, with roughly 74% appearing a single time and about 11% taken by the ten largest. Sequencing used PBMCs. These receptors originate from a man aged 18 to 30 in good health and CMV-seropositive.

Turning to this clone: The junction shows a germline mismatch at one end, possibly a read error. DNA for the CDR3: TGCGCCAGCATCCAGACTAGGACTAGCCGCCGCTTC. As protein: CASIQTRTSRRF. The rearrangement uses TRBV10-1 and TRBJ2-7; TRBD2 agrees at 8 bases. The germline CDR1 and CDR2 sequences are WNHNN and SYGVQD (reference sequence). The CDR3 runs to 12 residues.

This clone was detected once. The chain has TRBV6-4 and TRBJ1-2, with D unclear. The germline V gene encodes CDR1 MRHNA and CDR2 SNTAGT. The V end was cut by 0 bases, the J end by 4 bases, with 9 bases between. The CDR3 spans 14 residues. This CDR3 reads CASSDSAWSYGYTF. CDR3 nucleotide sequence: TGTGCCAGCAGTGACTCTGCGTGGTCCTATGGCTACACCTTC.

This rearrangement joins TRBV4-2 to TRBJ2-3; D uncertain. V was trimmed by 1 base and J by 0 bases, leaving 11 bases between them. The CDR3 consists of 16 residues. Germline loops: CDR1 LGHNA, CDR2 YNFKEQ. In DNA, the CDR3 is TGTGCCAGCAGCCAAGGAACGTTCCGGAGCACAGATACGCAGTATTTT. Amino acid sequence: CASSQGTFRSTDTQYF.

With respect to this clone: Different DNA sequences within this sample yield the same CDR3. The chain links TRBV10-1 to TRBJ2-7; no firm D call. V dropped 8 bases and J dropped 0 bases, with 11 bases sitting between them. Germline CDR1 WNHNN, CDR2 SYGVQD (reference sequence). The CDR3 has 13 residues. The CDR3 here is CASQSSSSYEQYF. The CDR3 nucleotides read TGCGCCAGCCAATCCTCCAGCTCCTACGAGCAGTACTTC.

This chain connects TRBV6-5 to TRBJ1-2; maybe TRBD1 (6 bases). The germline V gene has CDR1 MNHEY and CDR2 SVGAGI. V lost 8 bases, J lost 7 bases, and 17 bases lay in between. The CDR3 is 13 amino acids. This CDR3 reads CASGLSGGPGYTF. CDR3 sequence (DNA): TGTGCCAGCGGACTCTCGGGGGGCCCTGGCTACACCTTC.

Written as DNA, the CDR3 is TGTGCCAGTTCGGGGGGCAGCAATCAGCCCCAGCATTTT. Translating it yields CASSGGSNQPQHF. The chain is built from TRBV7-9 and TRBJ1-5, with a tentative D call TRBD1 (6 bases). The V and J ends lost 9 bases and 1 base respectively, with 10 bases between them. The CDR3 sequence is 13 residues long. Germline V gene sequence: CDR1 SEHNR, CDR2 FQNEAQ (reference sequence).

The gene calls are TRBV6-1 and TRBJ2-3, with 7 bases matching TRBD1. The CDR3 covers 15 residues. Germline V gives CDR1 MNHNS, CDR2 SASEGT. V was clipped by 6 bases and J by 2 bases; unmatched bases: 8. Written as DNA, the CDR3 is TGTGCCAGCAGCGACAGGGAGAGTCCCACAGATACGCAGTATTTT. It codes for CASSDRESPTDTQYF.

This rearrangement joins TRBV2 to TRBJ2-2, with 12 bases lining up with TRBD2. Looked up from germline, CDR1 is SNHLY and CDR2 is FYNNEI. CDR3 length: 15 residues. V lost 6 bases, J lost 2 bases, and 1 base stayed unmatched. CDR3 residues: CASRTSGGNTGELFF. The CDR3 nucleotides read TGTGCCAGCAGGACTAGCGGGGGAAACACCGGGGAGCTGTTTTTT.

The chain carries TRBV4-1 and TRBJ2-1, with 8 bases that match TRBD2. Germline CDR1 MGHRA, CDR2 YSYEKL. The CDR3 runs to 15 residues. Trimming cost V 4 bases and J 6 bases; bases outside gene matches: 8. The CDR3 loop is CASSPGRGSPNEQFF. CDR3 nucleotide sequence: TGCGCCAGCAGCCCCGGGAGGGGATCCCCCAATGAGCAGTTCTTC.

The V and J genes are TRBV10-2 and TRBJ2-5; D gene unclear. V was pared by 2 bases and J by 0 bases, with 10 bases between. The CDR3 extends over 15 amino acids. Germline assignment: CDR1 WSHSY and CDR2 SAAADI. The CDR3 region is CASSESYSYQETQYF. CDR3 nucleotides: TGCGCCAGCAGTGAGAGCTATTCGTACCAAGAGACCCAGTACTTC.

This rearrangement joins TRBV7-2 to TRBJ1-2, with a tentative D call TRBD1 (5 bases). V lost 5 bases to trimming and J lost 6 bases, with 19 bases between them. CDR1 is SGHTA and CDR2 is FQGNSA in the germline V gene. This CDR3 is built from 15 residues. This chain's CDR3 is CASSLFTSGGHGYTF. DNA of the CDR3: TGTGCCAGCAGCCTCTTCACGTCGGGGGGACATGGCTACACCTTC.

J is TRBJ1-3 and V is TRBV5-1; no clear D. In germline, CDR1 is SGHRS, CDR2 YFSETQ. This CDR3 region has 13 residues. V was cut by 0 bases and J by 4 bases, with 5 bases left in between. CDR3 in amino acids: CASSLVQGNTIYF. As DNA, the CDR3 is TGCGCCAGCAGCTTGGTACAGGGAAACACCATATATTTT.

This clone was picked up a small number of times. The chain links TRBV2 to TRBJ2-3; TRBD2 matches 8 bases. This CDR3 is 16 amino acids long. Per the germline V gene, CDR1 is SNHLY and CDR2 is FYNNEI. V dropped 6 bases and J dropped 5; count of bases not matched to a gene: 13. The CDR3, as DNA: TGTGCCAGCAGAGCCCGGGAGGGCCCCGGAGTAGATACGCAGTATTTT. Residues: CASRAREGPGVDTQYF.

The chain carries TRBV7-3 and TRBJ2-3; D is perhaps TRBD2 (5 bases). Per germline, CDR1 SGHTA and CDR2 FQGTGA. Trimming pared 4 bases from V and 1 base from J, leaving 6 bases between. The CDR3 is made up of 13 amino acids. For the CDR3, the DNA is TGTGCCAGCAGCTGGGGAGGCACAGATACGCAGTATTTT. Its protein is CASSWGGTDTQYF. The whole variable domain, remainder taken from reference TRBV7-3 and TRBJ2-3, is GAGVSQTPSNKVTEKGKYVELRCDPISGHTALYWYRQSLGQGPEFLIYFQGTGAADDSGLPNDRFFAVRPEGSVSTLKIQRTERGDSAVYLCASSWGGTDTQYFGPGTRLTVL.

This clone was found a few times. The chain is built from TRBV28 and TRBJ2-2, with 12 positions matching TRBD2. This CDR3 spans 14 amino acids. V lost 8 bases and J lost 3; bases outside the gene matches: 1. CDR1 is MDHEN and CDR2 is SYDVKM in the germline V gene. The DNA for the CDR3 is TGTGCCAGCGGACTAGCGGGACACACCGGGGAGCTGTTTTTT. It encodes CASGLAGHTGELFF.